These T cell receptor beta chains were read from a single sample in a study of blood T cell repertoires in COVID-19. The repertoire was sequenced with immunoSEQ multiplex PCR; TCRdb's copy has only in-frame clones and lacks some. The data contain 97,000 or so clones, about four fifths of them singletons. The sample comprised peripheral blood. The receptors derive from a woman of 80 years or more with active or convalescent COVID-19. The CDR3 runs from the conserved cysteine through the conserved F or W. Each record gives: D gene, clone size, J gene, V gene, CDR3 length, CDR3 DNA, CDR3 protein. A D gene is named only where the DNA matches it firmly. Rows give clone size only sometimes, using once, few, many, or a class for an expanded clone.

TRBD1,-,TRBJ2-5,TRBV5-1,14,TGTGCCAGCAGCTTGAAAACAGGGGGCGAGACCCAGTACTTC,CASSLKTGGETQYF
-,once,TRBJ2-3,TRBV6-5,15,TGTGCCAGCAGCAGAGGGGGGGTCGGCACAGATACGCAGTATTTT,CASSRGGVGTDTQYF
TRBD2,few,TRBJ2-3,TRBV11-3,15,TGTGCCAGCAGCTTAGGTGCGGGAGACACAGATACGCAGTATTTT,CASSLGAGDTDTQYF
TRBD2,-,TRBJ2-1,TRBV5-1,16,TGCGCCAGCAGCTTGATGGGGGTAGCGGGATACAATGAGCAGTTCTTC,CASSLMGVAGYNEQFF
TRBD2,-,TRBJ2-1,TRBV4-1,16,TGCGCCAGCAGCCAAGTCGGGGTAGCGGGAGGTGATGAGCAGTTCTTC,CASSQVGVAGGDEQFF
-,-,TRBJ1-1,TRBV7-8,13,TGTGCCAGCAGGAATACAGCGAACACTGAAGCTTTCTTT,CASRNTANTEAFF
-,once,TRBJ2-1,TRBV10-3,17,TGTGCCATCAGTGAGCCAGGAGCAGGGATCTCCTACAATGAGCAGTTCTTC,CAISEPGAGISYNEQFF
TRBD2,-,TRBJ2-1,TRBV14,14,TGTGCCAGCATGTTTAGCGGGTTCTACAATGAGCAGTTCTTC,CASMFSGFYNEQFF
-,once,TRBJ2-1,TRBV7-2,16,TGTGCCAGCAGCTTAGTTGGGGCGGGAACCGACAATGAGCAGTTCTTC,CASSLVGAGTDNEQFF
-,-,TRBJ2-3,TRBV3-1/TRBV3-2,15,TGTGCCAGCAGCCACCAGTTGGCGAGGGCAGATACGCAGTATTTT,CASSHQLARADTQYF
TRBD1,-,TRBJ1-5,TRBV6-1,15,TGTGCCAGCAGTGAAATTCAGGGGGGCAATCAGCCCCAGCATTTT,CASSEIQGGNQPQHF
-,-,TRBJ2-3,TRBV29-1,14,TGCAGCGTTGAAGCCCCGGCGGGAATAGATACGCAGTATTTT,CSVEAPAGIDTQYF
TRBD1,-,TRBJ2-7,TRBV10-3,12,TGTGCCAGGACAGGGAGCTCCTACGAGCAGTACTTC,CARTGSSYEQYF
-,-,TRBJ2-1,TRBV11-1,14,TGTGCCAGCGCGCGGGGAGAGGTATTCGGTGAGCAGTTCTTC,CASARGEVFGEQFF
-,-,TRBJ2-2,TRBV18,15,TGTGCCAGCTCACCTAACAGGGTTAACACCGGGGAGCTGTTTTTT,CASSPNRVNTGELFF
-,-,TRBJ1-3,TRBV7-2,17,TGTGCCAGCAGCACTTGGTCGGGGAGAGTATCTGGAAACACCATATATTTT,CASSTWSGRVSGNTIYF
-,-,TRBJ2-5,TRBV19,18,TGTGCCAGTAGTATTGGTGGAAGTAGCAGTCCCACAGGGGAGACCCAGTACTTC,CASSIGGSSSPTGETQYF
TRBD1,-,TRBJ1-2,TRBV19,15,TGTGCCAGTAGTATCGGGACAGCCACCGTCTATGGCTACACCTTC,CASSIGTATVYGYTF
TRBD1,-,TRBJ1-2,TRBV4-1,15,TGCGCCAGCAGCCAAGCGGGACAGGGCCACTATGGCTACACCTTC,CASSQAGQGHYGYTF